What follows are 32 T cell receptor beta chains derived from one specimen sequenced in a study of graft-versus-host responses after intestinal transplantation (dated by TCRdb to the early 2020s). The library was made by the immunoSEQ multiplex PCR assay. TCRdb obtained this table from immuneACCESS and retained in-frame rearrangements with V and J assigned. These tables miss some clones; where compared with another copy, unresolved V genes account for less than half of the shortfall, and the remainder is unexplained. The sample includes about 4,100 clones, with about 87% observed a single time. The ten largest clones capture approximately 7% of the sample. Sample time point, as interpreted from the label and publication: postoperative day 105 after intestinal transplantation (dayNNNN = postoperative day). Dithiothreitol, EDTA incubations and collagenase D digestion were used to isolate intraepithelial and lamina propria lymphocytes from graft specimens.

Specimen: ileum tissue, collected 105 days after intestinal transplantation. These receptors were collected from a human patient who received an intestinal transplant, so some T cells may come from the graft donor.

The rearrangement links TRBV6-6 to TRBJ1-1, with TRBD1 as a possible D gene (5 bases). The CDR3 runs to 13 residues. Germline V CDR1 and CDR2: MNHNY, SVGAGI (reference sequence). V lost 8 bases to trimming and J lost 1 base, with 11 bases between them. In DNA form, the CDR3 reads TGTGCCAGCGACCGCGGGGGGAACACTGAAGCTTTCTTT. This gives the protein CASDRGGNTEAFF.

This chain connects TRBV25-1 to TRBJ2-1; 8 bases align to TRBD2. There are 16 residues in the CDR3. Germline CDR1 is MGHDK and CDR2 is SYGVNS. The trim removed 2 bases at V and 3 bases at J, leaving 6 bases unmatched. DNA of the CDR3: TGTGCCAGCAGTGAACGGGCGGGAGGCTTCTACAATGAGCAGTTCTTC. Its protein is CASSERAGGFYNEQFF.

V usage is TRBV6-1 and J usage is TRBJ2-7; 10 positions match TRBD1. CDR3 length: 15 residues. With V trimmed by 3 bases and J by 4 bases, 6 bases remained unmatched. Germline V CDR1 and CDR2: MNHNS, SASEGT. The CDR3 nucleotides are TGTGCCAGCAGTGAGATGACAGGGGGCGTTTACGAGCAGTACTTC. This codes for CASSEMTGGVYEQYF.

The chain is built from TRBV4-1 and TRBJ2-1; the D gene is possibly TRBD2 (7 bases). Trimming cost V 3 bases and J 1 base, with 16 bases left between them. CDR1 is MGHRA and CDR2 is YSYEKL in the germline V gene. The CDR3 totals 17 residues. The CDR3 region is CASSQGAGGQSYNEQFF. The CDR3 DNA is TGCGCCAGCAGCCAGGGGGCCGGGGGGCAATCCTACAATGAGCAGTTCTTC.

The chain uses TRBV25-1 and TRBJ2-7; TRBD1 agrees at 7 bases. Germline CDR1 and CDR2: MGHDK and SYGVNS. Trimming removed 8 bases from V and 0 bases from J; junction bases left unmatched: 13. The length of the CDR3 is 16 residues. In DNA, the CDR3 is TGTGCCAGCTCTTCCCAGACAGGGCCCTTCTCCTACGAGCAGTACTTC. It yields the protein CASSSQTGPFSYEQYF.

The rearrangement uses TRBV11-1 and TRBJ2-3, with TRBD2 matching over 12 bases. The CDR3 contains 18 residues. V shed 1 base and J 2 bases; nucleotides not matched to a gene: 7. Germline CDR1 is SGHAT and CDR2 is FQDESV (reference sequence). The CDR3 region has the DNA TGTGCCAGCAGCTTAGGACTACTAGCGGGAGGCCCCACAGATACGCAGTATTTT. Translated: CASSLGLLAGGPTDTQYF.

Only one count was recorded for this clone. This chain joins TRBV6-5 and TRBJ1-2, with 8 bases that match TRBD1. The CDR3 totals 14 residues. V lost 2 bases and J lost 3; bases outside the gene matches: 2. Per germline, CDR1 MNHEY and CDR2 SVGAGI. The CDR3: CASSYRTGYYGYTF. The CDR3 bases are TGTGCCAGCAGTTACAGGACAGGGTACTATGGCTACACCTTC.

The V gene is TRBV4-1, the J gene TRBJ2-1; TRBD1 aligns across 10 bases. This CDR3 comprises 15 residues. Germline V CDR1 and CDR2: MGHRA, YSYEKL. V shed 5 bases, J shed 1 base, and the junction held 2 bases outside the gene matches. The CDR3 DNA reads TGCGCCAGCAGCGAGGGACAGGGGTCCTACAATGAGCAGTTCTTC. Its protein product is CASSEGQGSYNEQFF.

The chain employs TRBV7-2 and TRBJ2-7, with a possible D match to TRBD2 (7 bases). The CDR3 has 12 amino acids. V lost 1 base and J 11 bases, leaving 12 bases between the germline ends. Germline lookup yields CDR1 SGHTA and CDR2 FQGNSA. This CDR3 reads CASSLDRGAEYF. The CDR3, as DNA: TGTGCCAGCAGCTTAGATCGGGGGGCCGAGTACTTC. The full variable domain, in which reference TRBV7-2 and TRBJ2-7 provide the parts outside the CDR3, is GAGVSQSPSNKVTEKGKDVELRCDPISGHTALYWYRQSLGQGLEFLIYFQGNSAPDKSGLPSDRFSAERTGGSVSTLTIQRTQQEDSAVYLCASSLDRGAEYFGPGTRLTVT.

The J gene is TRBJ1-4, the V gene TRBV25-1; 9 bases align to TRBD1. The CDR3 loop spans 14 amino acids. Germline lookup yields CDR1 MGHDK and CDR2 SYGVNS. V was clipped by 3 bases and J by 6 bases; unmatched bases: 2. The CDR3 DNA reads as TGTGCCAGCAGTGAGGGGACAGGGTATGAAAAACTGTTTTTT. Its translation: CASSEGTGYEKLFF.

The V call is TRBV28, the J call TRBJ2-5; D possibly corresponds to TRBD2 (6 bases). The CDR3 length is 14 residues. The germline V gene encodes CDR1 MDHEN and CDR2 SYDVKM. The germline V and J ends were trimmed by 2 bases and 1 base, with 8 bases remaining between them. CDR3 amino acids: CASSLRRGQETQYF. The DNA for the CDR3 is TGTGCCAGCAGTTTAAGGAGGGGCCAAGAGACCCAGTACTTC.

Note on this clone: The sample holds other DNA sequences that translate to the same CDR3. The gene calls are TRBV5-1 and TRBJ1-2, with 11 positions matching TRBD1. The germline V gene encodes CDR1 SGHRS and CDR2 YFSETQ. There are 15 residues in the CDR3. Trimming at V came to 4 bases and at J to 3 bases, leaving 5 bases not matched to a gene. The CDR3 nucleotides read TGCGCCAGCAGCGTACCGGGACAGGGGGACTATGGCTACACCTTC. Residues: CASSVPGQGDYGYTF. The full variable domain, completed using reference TRBV5-1 and TRBJ1-2, is KAGVTQTPRYLIKTRGQQVTLSCSPISGHRSVSWYQQTPGQGLQFLFEYFSETQRNKGNFPGRFSGRQFSNSRSEMNVSTLELGDSALYLCASSVPGQGDYGYTFGSGTRLTVV.

J is TRBJ1-1 and V is TRBV7-9; 7 bases align to TRBD1. This CDR3 has 14 residues. V gave up 2 bases and J gave up 1 base; unmatched junction bases: 1. Germline V CDR1 and CDR2: SEHNR, FQNEAQ (reference sequence). This chain's CDR3 is CASSLRTGNTEAFF. The CDR3, as DNA: TGTGCCAGCAGCTTACGGACAGGGAACACTGAAGCTTTCTTT.

The genes are TRBV13 and TRBJ2-2; no clear D gene. Trimming cost V 3 bases and J 2 bases, with 22 bases left between them. The CDR3 is 19 amino acids. Germline loops: CDR1 PRHDT, CDR2 FYEKMQ (reference sequence). CDR3: CASSFSLIKEIGNTGELFF. DNA for the CDR3: TGTGCCAGCAGCTTTTCCTTGATTAAGGAAATAGGAAACACCGGGGAGCTGTTTTTT. The full variable domain, rest sourced from reference TRBV13 and TRBJ2-2, is AAGVIQSPRHLIKEKRETATLKCYPIPRHDTVYWYQQGPGQDPQFLISFYEKMQSDKGSIPDRFSAQQFSDYHSELNMSSLELGDSALYFCASSFSLIKEIGNTGELFFGEGSRLTVL.

This clone was seen a single time. The chain links TRBV25-1 to TRBJ2-4; no reliable D call. The CDR3 is made up of 16 amino acids. V was clipped by 3 bases and J by 0 bases, with 12 bases between them. CDR1 MGHDK and CDR2 SYGVNS come from the germline V gene. For the CDR3, the DNA is TGTGCCAGCAGTGATGCCGTGGCCTTAGCCAAAAACATTCAGTACTTC. Amino acid sequence: CASSDAVALAKNIQYF.

The CDR3 DNA sequence: TGTGCCAGCAGCTTATCCGCGGGGCCGAACTCCTACAATGAGCAGTTCTTC. Protein product: CASSLSAGPNSYNEQFF. This chain links TRBV7-9 with TRBJ2-1; D is perhaps TRBD2 (6 bases). Per the germline V gene, CDR1 is SEHNR and CDR2 is FQNEAQ (reference sequence). The CDR3 consists of 17 residues. Trimming cost V 2 bases and J 0 bases, with 14 bases left between them.

The rearrangement joins TRBV2 to TRBJ2-7, with TRBD2 matching over 11 bases. The CDR3 is 14 amino acids. The V and J ends lost 6 bases and 4 bases, in that order; junction bases with no gene match: 5. CDR1 is SNHLY, CDR2 FYNNEI, per germline. CDR3 in DNA: TGTGCCAGCAGACCTAGCGGGGGGAGATACGAGCAGTACTTC. Translated: CASRPSGGRYEQYF.

This clone was recorded a few times. The chain's CDR3 is CASSLALSSALNEKLFF. CDR3 in DNA: TGTGCCAGCAGCTTAGCGCTAAGTTCAGCCTTAAATGAAAAACTGTTTTTT. The chain has TRBV7-9 and TRBJ1-4; D is uncertain. The CDR3 is 17 amino acids. CDR1 and CDR2 (germline): SEHNR, FQNEAQ (reference sequence). V was shortened by 0 bases and J by 5 bases, with 16 bases between the two germline ends.

The chain joins TRBV16 to TRBJ1-1, with TRBD1 identical over 7 bases. Trimming took 1 base from V and 4 from J; bases not matched to a gene: 3. The CDR3 has 14 amino acids. Germline CDR1 and CDR2: KGHSY and FQNENV. Here the CDR3 reads CASSQWQGGTEAFF. The CDR3 region has the DNA TGTGCCAGCAGCCAATGGCAGGGGGGCACTGAAGCTTTCTTT.

V is TRBV4-1 and J is TRBJ2-5, with D hard to call. Germline V gene sequence: CDR1 MGHRA, CDR2 YSYEKL. This CDR3 spans 15 amino acids. V lost 4 bases, J lost 2 bases, and 14 bases lay in between. CDR3 sequence: CASSPGSGFQETQYF. CDR3 DNA sequence: TGCGCCAGCAGCCCCGGGTCCGGATTTCAAGAGACCCAGTACTTC.

This clone was counted a single time. The rearrangement joins TRBV25-1 to TRBJ2-1; the D gene could be TRBD1 or TRBD2 (5 bases each). The CDR3 has 15 amino acids. The V end lost 6 bases, the J end lost 9 bases, and 21 bases lay between the germline ends. CDR1 is MGHDK and CDR2 is SYGVNS in the germline V gene. This CDR3 reads CASREGVGERIEQFF. The DNA for the CDR3 is TGTGCCAGCAGAGAAGGGGTGGGAGAGCGAATTGAGCAGTTCTTC.

The rearrangement links TRBV30 to TRBJ2-1, with D perhaps TRBD2 (6 bases). CDR1 and CDR2 (germline): GTSNPN, SVGIG (reference sequence). V lost 4 bases and J lost 5, with 12 bases in between. CDR3 size: 13 residues. CDR3 sequence reads: CAWKAGLNNEQFF. The CDR3 nucleotides are TGTGCCTGGAAAGCGGGCCTAAACAATGAGCAGTTCTTC.

This clone occurred a few times. The V call is TRBV4-1, the J call TRBJ1-6, with no clear D. V was trimmed by 1 base and J by 5 bases, leaving 9 bases between them. The germline V gene encodes CDR1 MGHRA and CDR2 YSYEKL. This CDR3 contains 15 residues. This chain's CDR3 is CASSQGSRNNSPLHF. The DNA of the CDR3 is TGCGCCAGCAGCCAAGGCTCCAGGAATAATTCACCCCTCCACTTT.

V usage is TRBV5-4 and J usage is TRBJ2-7; 8 bases map to TRBD1. J lost 6 bases, V lost 0 bases, and 2 bases had no gene match. The CDR3 runs 13 residues. CDR1 and CDR2 (germline): SGHNT, YYREEE (reference sequence). The CDR3 DNA reads TGTGCCAGCAGCTTGGACAGGGGGTTCGAGCAGTACTTC. It codes for CASSLDRGFEQYF.

The chain uses TRBV6-4 and TRBJ2-3; the match to TRBD2 covers 10 bases. The CDR3 contains 15 residues. V lost 0 bases to trimming and J lost 6 bases; unmatched junction nucleotides: 3. The germline gives CDR1 MRHNA, CDR2 SNTAGT. The chain's CDR3 is CASSDSAGGPDTQYF. The CDR3 nucleotides read TGTGCCAGCAGTGACTCAGCGGGGGGGCCTGATACGCAGTATTTT.

V and J are TRBV4-3 and TRBJ1-6, with 7 bases that match TRBD1. The V gene's germline CDR1 is LGHNA and CDR2 YSLEER. With 3 bases clipped from V and 5 bases from J, the junction kept 4 bases outside the gene matches. The CDR3 contains 15 residues. The CDR3 nucleotides read TGCGCCAGCAGCCAGTTTGGGACAGATAATTCACCCCTCCACTTT. Translated: CASSQFGTDNSPLHF.

The rearrangement uses TRBV6-5 and TRBJ2-7; perhaps TRBD2 as D (6 bases). Germline V lookup: CDR1 MNHEY, CDR2 SVGAGI. This CDR3 spans 13 amino acids. Trimming removed 5 bases at V and 5 bases at J, with 13 bases between. The CDR3 DNA reads as TGTGCCAGCAGTGGACGGGAGATCGACGAGCAGTACTTC. Amino acid sequence: CASSGREIDEQYF.

V gene TRBV2 combines with J gene TRBJ2-7, with TRBD2 identical over 13 bases. Germline-derived CDR1 and CDR2 are SNHLY and FYNNEI. The CDR3 contains 15 residues. V lost 6 bases, J lost 5 bases, and 7 bases stayed unmatched. CDR3 bases: TGTGCCAGCAGCGAACTAGCGGGGGGGTTCCACGAGCAGTACTTC. It is translated as CASSELAGGFHEQYF.

The V gene is TRBV6-7, the J gene TRBJ2-7; possible D gene TRBD1, 6 bases. TRBV6-7 is given ORF status, its function remaining uncertain. This CDR3 is 13 amino acids long. The ends were cut back, 7 bases at V and 3 bases at J, with 13 bases in the middle. The CDR3 DNA is TGTGCCAGCACCCCGGGACAATTCTACGAGCAGTACTTC. The encoded protein is CASTPGQFYEQYF.

V is TRBV7-9 and J is TRBJ1-6, with a possible D match to TRBD1 (5 bases). V lost 2 bases and J 4 bases, leaving 9 bases between the germline ends. This CDR3 is built from 15 residues. Germline V gene sequence: CDR1 SEHNR, CDR2 FQNEAQ (reference sequence). CDR3 sequence reads: CASSLFSGYNSPLHF. DNA for the CDR3: TGTGCCAGCAGCTTATTCTCAGGGTATAATTCACCCCTCCACTTT.

The V call is TRBV30, the J call TRBJ2-7; D not resolved. The CDR3 is 16 residues long. Germline values: CDR1 GTSNPN, CDR2 SVGIG (reference sequence). V was shortened by 1 base and J by 7 bases, with 23 bases between the two germline ends. The CDR3 loop reads CAWSDLTKVVPWEQYF. The CDR3 coding sequence is TGTGCCTGGAGTGATTTAACTAAAGTAGTCCCCTGGGAGCAGTACTTC.

The chain uses TRBV5-6 and TRBJ2-1; tentatively, D is TRBD2 (5 bases). Germline V gene sequence: CDR1 SGHDT, CDR2 YYEEEE. The CDR3 sequence is 17 residues long. The V end was cut by 5 bases, the J end by 4 bases, with 22 bases between. The CDR3 region has the DNA TGTGCCAGCAGAACACTAGGATTGGTAACCTCATACAATGAGCAGTTCTTC. Translation: CASRTLGLVTSYNEQFF.